This section outlines one T cell receptor beta chain sequence together with its context. The sample comes from a study of blood T cell repertoires in COVID-19. Overall study: Specimens from acute and convalescent COVID-19 originated in the United States, Italy and Spain. PBMCs, B-cell-depleted T cells, or T cells were the source of the cDNA or gDNA that made up the material.

The CDR3 has 12 residues. V lost 2 bases and J lost 4, with 6 bases in between. Germline lookup yields CDR1 SGHRS and CDR2 YFSETQ. Per the original methods: Scientists estimated how many nucleated cells there were by amplifying reference gene primers. Sequencing used immunoSEQ multiplex PCR; TCRdb keeps in-frame clones, though not all of them. D and trimming were read from the DNA, whereas the V and J calls and clone size are those reported in that table. The table lists roughly 53,000 clones, about nine tenths of them singletons. The TCR comes from a man aged 60 to 75 with acute or convalescent COVID-19. The J gene is TRBJ1-2, the V gene TRBV5-1; D is undetermined. The sample consisted of peripheral blood. CDR3 nucleotide sequence: TGCGCCAGCAGCTTAGGGAGCTATGGCTACACCTTC. Amino acids: CASSLGSYGYTF.